The entry below gives a single TCR beta chain sequence along with its context. Original processing notes: Nucleated cell number was recorded as an estimate derived from reference gene primer amplification. Using immunoSEQ multiplex PCR, the repertoire was profiled, and TCRdb retains in-frame clones only, with some absent. Clonal size and the V and J genes are those of that table, whereas D and trimming came from the DNA. This repertoire shows fewer than 200,000 clones, about 74% found once; its top ten account for 8.1%. The CDR3 contains 16 residues. Trimming cost V 3 bases and J 5 bases, with 21 bases left between them. Looked up from germline, CDR1 is SGHRS and CDR2 is YFSETQ. This sample is drawn from a study of blood T cell repertoires in COVID-19. The wider study: Specimens from acute and convalescent COVID-19 originated in the United States, Italy and Spain. Sources were T cells, B-cell-depleted T cells, or PBMCs; the material itself was cDNA or gDNA.

The chain joins TRBV5-1 to TRBJ2-7, with a possible D match to TRBD2 (6 bases). The clonotype was recovered from a man aged 55 to 70 with acute or convalescent COVID-19. Specimen: peripheral blood. The CDR3 DNA sequence: TGCGCCAGCAGCTCGTCTGATGGGGGGTTAGAGGACGAGCAGTACTTC. It is translated as CASSSSDGGLEDEQYF. The full variable domain, rest sourced from reference TRBV5-1 and TRBJ2-7, is KAGVTQTPRYLIKTRGQQVTLSCSPISGHRSVSWYQQTPGQGLQFLFEYFSETQRNKGNFPGRFSGRQFSNSRSEMNVSTLELGDSALYLCASSSSDGGLEDEQYFGPGTRLTVT.